One and the same sample provided the 28 T cell receptor beta chains below, sequenced in a study of cytomegalovirus exposure and HLA in healthy donors (dated by TCRdb to 2016 to 2017). Library preparation used the immunoSEQ multiplex PCR assay. For the multiplex PCR, a mixture combining 60 forward primers for TCR Vbeta segments and 13 reverse primers for TCR Jbeta segments was used. Not all clones reach the TCRdb copy of this immuneACCESS table, which keeps in-frame sequences only. Checked studies attribute under half of the gap to unresolved V genes and leave the rest unexplained. The sample table shows about 160,000 clones, and 85% are seen once. More than 2% of the sample lies in the top ten. The sample taken for sequencing was PBMCs. The receptors here all came from a young man in good health and CMV-seropositive.

The rearrangement joins TRBV19 to TRBJ1-1; D might be TRBD1 (6 bases). Germline V CDR1 and CDR2: LNHDA, SQIVND (reference sequence). This CDR3 comprises 13 residues. Between the trimmed V and J ends, which lost 4 bases and 5 bases, there was a span of 11 bases. CDR3: CASSTVQGTEAFF. CDR3 sequence (DNA): TGTGCCAGTAGTACCGTCCAGGGGACTGAAGCTTTCTTT.

This clone has just a few counts. This rearrangement joins TRBV5-4 to TRBJ2-6, with D unresolved. This CDR3 has 16 amino acids. V shed 3 bases and J shed 0 bases, with 10 bases lying between them. CDR1 and CDR2 from the germline V gene are SGHNT and YYREEE (reference sequence). This CDR3 is CASSSTIPSGANVLTF. CDR3 DNA sequence: TGTGCCAGCAGCTCCACTATTCCCTCTGGGGCCAACGTCCTGACTTTC. Using reference TRBV5-4 and TRBJ2-6 for the parts outside the CDR3, the full variable domain is ETGVTQSPTHLIKTRGQQVTLRCSSQSGHNTVSWYQQALGQGPQFIFQYYREEENGRGNFPPRFSGLQFPNYSSELNVNALELDDSALYLCASSSTIPSGANVLTFGAGSRLTVL.

The rearrangement joins TRBV30 to TRBJ1-3, with D possibly TRBD1 on 5 matching bases. V gave up 3 bases and J gave up 1 base, with 10 bases separating them. CDR1 and CDR2 from the germline V gene are GTSNPN and SVGIG (reference sequence). This CDR3 contains 14 residues. Here the CDR3 DNA reads TGTGCCTGGAGAACAACAGGTTCTGGAAACACCATATATTTT. Its translation is CAWRTTGSGNTIYF.

This clone occurred once. Here the CDR3 reads CASSLQTGNNSPLHF. The CDR3 DNA reads TGCGCCAGCAGCCTACAGACAGGAAATAATTCACCCCTCCACTTT. This chain uses TRBV4-3 with TRBJ1-6; D is possibly TRBD1 (6 bases). Germline V lookup: CDR1 LGHNA, CDR2 YSLEER. The CDR3 totals 15 residues. V lost 4 bases and J 5 bases, leaving 12 bases between the germline ends.

The sample holds a few counts of this clone. The chain combines TRBV29-1 with TRBJ2-5, with TRBD2 identical over 7 bases. CDR1 and CDR2 (germline): SQVTM, ANQGSEA. The CDR3 runs to 16 residues. J gave up 1 base and V 0 bases, and 8 bases lay outside the gene matches. Written as DNA, the CDR3 is TGCAGCGTTGAAGATACTCTAGCGGCGGCCCAAGAGACCCAGTACTTC. Translating it yields CSVEDTLAAAQETQYF.

This clone appeared a few times. The chain joins TRBV11-3 to TRBJ2-7; weak D call: TRBD1 (5 bases). The CDR3 covers 12 residues. The V end lost 5 bases, the J end lost 5 bases, and 10 bases lay between the germline ends. Germline V gene data show CDR1 as SGHNT and CDR2 as YENEEA. The CDR3 loop is CASSPRAHEQYF. The CDR3 DNA reads TGTGCCAGCAGCCCCAGGGCCCACGAGCAGTACTTC.

The chain recombines TRBV7-9 with TRBJ2-3, with a tentative D call TRBD1 (6 bases). V was trimmed by 1 base and J by 0 bases, leaving 8 bases between them. This CDR3 spans 15 amino acids. The germline V gene has CDR1 SEHNR and CDR2 FQNEAQ (reference sequence). The CDR3 DNA is TGTGCCAGCAGCTTAGGACAGGAGAGCACAGATACGCAGTATTTT. This encodes CASSLGQESTDTQYF.

The J gene is TRBJ2-3, the V gene TRBV7-3; the D gene is possibly TRBD1 (5 bases). The length of the CDR3 is 14 residues. Looked up from germline, CDR1 is SGHTA and CDR2 is FQGTGA. Trimming left V 1 base short and J 2 bases short, with 7 bases between. The CDR3 here is CASSLSGHTDTQYF. For the CDR3, the DNA is TGTGCCAGCAGCTTAAGCGGACACACAGATACGCAGTATTTT. Supplemented by reference TRBV7-3 and TRBJ2-3, the full variable domain reads GAGVSQTPSNKVTEKGKYVELRCDPISGHTALYWYRQSLGQGPEFLIYFQGTGAADDSGLPNDRFFAVRPEGSVSTLKIQRTERGDSAVYLCASSLSGHTDTQYFGPGTRLTVL.

The chain couples TRBV2 to TRBJ1-4; 9 bases agree with TRBD1. The CDR3 runs to 14 residues. V was pared by 6 bases and J by 3 bases, with 2 bases of the junction left unmatched. Germline-derived CDR1 and CDR2 are SNHLY and FYNNEI. The CDR3 DNA is TGTGCCAGCAGGTGGGACAGGGCTAATGAAAAACTGTTTTTT. It codes for CASRWDRANEKLFF. Variable domain in full (rest from reference TRBV2 and TRBJ1-4): EPEVTQTPSHQVTQMGQEVILRCVPISNHLYFYWYRQILGQKVEFLVSFYNNEISEKSEIFDDQFSVERPDGSNFTLKIRSTKLEDSAMYFCASRWDRANEKLFFGSGTQLSVL.

This clone was observed once. This chain joins TRBV10-3 and TRBJ1-3, with D perhaps TRBD1 (6 bases). V was pared by 0 bases and J by 4 bases, with 22 bases between. The V gene's germline CDR1 is ENHRY and CDR2 SYGVKD. There are 19 residues in the CDR3. The CDR3 region is CAISESGIVAGALGNTIYF. The CDR3 region has the DNA TGTGCCATCAGTGAGTCAGGAATTGTGGCAGGGGCGCTCGGAAACACCATATATTTT.

V is TRBV7-9 and J is TRBJ2-3; 8 bases map to TRBD1. V shed 6 bases and J 2 bases; nucleotides not matched to a gene: 7. Germline V gene sequence: CDR1 SEHNR, CDR2 FQNEAQ (reference sequence). The CDR3 extends over 15 amino acids. The DNA of the CDR3 is TGTGCCAGCAGACGACAGGGGCCGGACACAGATACGCAGTATTTT. This encodes CASRRQGPDTDTQYF.

This rearrangement joins TRBV18 to TRBJ1-1, with 8 bases fitting TRBD1. J was trimmed by 7 bases and V by 2 bases; bases with no gene match: 9. Germline CDR1 KGHSH, CDR2 LQKENI. The CDR3 consists of 15 residues. The CDR3 nucleotides are TGTGCCAGCTCACCATCACAGGGGGTGGGGGTTGAAGCTTTCTTT. Its protein is CASSPSQGVGVEAFF.

The J gene is TRBJ1-5, the V gene TRBV2; D perhaps matches TRBD1 (5 bases). Per the germline V gene, CDR1 is SNHLY and CDR2 is FYNNEI. The CDR3 is made up of 16 amino acids. V was shortened by 2 bases and J by 7 bases, with 18 bases between the two germline ends. The CDR3 DNA follows: TGTGCCAGCAGTGAAAGGGTGTCAGGGCGGGACCAGCCCCAGCATTTT. Its translation is CASSERVSGRDQPQHF.

The CDR3: CASSEMGQGGQPQHF. DNA for the CDR3: TGTGCCAGCAGTGAAATGGGACAGGGGGGTCAGCCCCAGCATTTT. This chain joins TRBV2 and TRBJ1-5; 11 positions agree with TRBD1. The CDR3 extends over 15 amino acids. With 2 bases clipped from V and 6 bases from J, the junction kept 3 bases outside the gene matches. From germline, CDR1 is SNHLY and CDR2 FYNNEI.

This chain joins TRBV18 and TRBJ1-2; D call uncertain. The CDR3 contains 14 residues. Trimming shortened V by 0 bases and J by 1 base, and 6 bases separated the two germline ends. Germline loops: CDR1 KGHSH, CDR2 LQKENI. The CDR3 bases are TGTGCCAGCTCACCACCCTCAGTTAACTATGGCTACACCTTC. It yields the protein CASSPPSVNYGYTF.

The table lists this clone with a count of one. V is TRBV7-9 and J is TRBJ2-7, with 7 bases fitting TRBD1. There are 15 residues in the CDR3. V dropped 5 bases and J dropped 6; count of bases not matched to a gene: 13. The germline V gene encodes CDR1 SEHNR and CDR2 FQNEAQ (reference sequence). CDR3 sequence (DNA): TGTGCCAGCAGCCGTTGGACAGGCTCTAACCTCGAGCAGTACTTC. Protein sequence: CASSRWTGSNLEQYF.

This clone showed up just once. V gene TRBV6-1 combines with J gene TRBJ2-7, with no clear D. Germline lookup yields CDR1 MNHNS and CDR2 SASEGT. The CDR3 runs to 12 residues. Trimming cost V 7 bases and J 5 bases, with 12 bases left between them. CDR3 coding DNA: TGTGCCAGCACCCCCCCAGATCACGAGCAGTACTTC. Its translation: CASTPPDHEQYF.

The chain combines TRBV2 with TRBJ2-6; perhaps TRBD1 as D (5 bases). The V end lost 6 bases, the J end lost 0 bases, and 15 bases lay between the germline ends. In germline, CDR1 is SNHLY, CDR2 FYNNEI. The CDR3 loop spans 17 amino acids. The CDR3 spells CASRAKQTASGANVLTF. CDR3 bases: TGTGCCAGCAGGGCCAAACAGACAGCCTCTGGGGCCAACGTCCTGACTTTC. The whole variable domain, remainder taken from reference TRBV2 and TRBJ2-6, is EPEVTQTPSHQVTQMGQEVILRCVPISNHLYFYWYRQILGQKVEFLVSFYNNEISEKSEIFDDQFSVERPDGSNFTLKIRSTKLEDSAMYFCASRAKQTASGANVLTFGAGSRLTVL.

This clone was seen a single time. This chain joins TRBV27 and TRBJ2-7; 9 nucleotides line up with TRBD1. The CDR3 is 15 residues long. From germline, CDR1 is MNHEY and CDR2 SMNVEV (reference sequence). The J segment lost 3 bases and the V segment lost 3 bases, leaving 6 bases of the junction unmatched. The CDR3 spells CASSFRDRVLYEQYF. The DNA for the CDR3 is TGTGCCAGCAGTTTTAGGGACAGGGTACTCTACGAGCAGTACTTC.

The chain uses TRBV6-5 and TRBJ2-5, with 13 bases that match TRBD2. Germline V gene data show CDR1 as MNHEY and CDR2 as SVGAGI. CDR3 length: 16 residues. With V trimmed by 4 bases and J by 5 bases, 7 bases remained unmatched. The CDR3 region has the DNA TGTGCCAGCAGTTTGGGACTAGCGGGGCCCCCGGAGACCCAGTACTTC. It encodes CASSLGLAGPPETQYF.

The chain is built from TRBV11-2 and TRBJ2-7, with 9 bases aligning to TRBD2. The CDR3 totals 15 residues. V lost 1 base and J lost 4; bases outside the gene matches: 5. Per the germline V gene, CDR1 is SGHAT and CDR2 is FQNNGV. The CDR3 reads CASSLVAGGSYEQYF. CDR3 in DNA: TGTGCCAGCAGCTTAGTTGCGGGGGGGAGTTACGAGCAGTACTTC.

The rearrangement uses TRBV4-3 and TRBJ1-3; 8 nucleotides agree with TRBD1. V dropped 0 bases and J dropped 2; count of bases not matched to a gene: 6. The CDR3 spans 17 residues. CDR1 and CDR2 (germline): LGHNA, YSLEER. DNA for the CDR3: TGCGCCAGCAGCCAAGAGCAGGGGGCGTTTGCTGGAAACACCATATATTTT. It encodes CASSQEQGAFAGNTIYF.

This clone was picked up one time. The rearrangement uses TRBV18 and TRBJ2-1; 11 positions agree with TRBD2. The V gene's germline CDR1 is KGHSH and CDR2 LQKENI. The CDR3 is 18 residues long. The J segment lost 1 base and the V segment lost 6 bases, leaving 11 bases of the junction unmatched. CDR3 coding DNA: TGTGCCAGCTCGCCTAGCTTTAGCGGGGGGGAGTCCTACAATGAGCAGTTCTTC. The encoded protein is CASSPSFSGGESYNEQFF. The whole variable domain, filled in from reference TRBV18 and TRBJ2-1, reads NAGVMQNPRHLVRRRGQEARLRCSPMKGHSHVYWYRQLPEEGLKFMVYLQKENIIDESGMPKERFSAEFPKEGPSILRIQQVVRGDSAAYFCASSPSFSGGESYNEQFFGPGTRLTVL.

This CDR3 reads CASSPPWSQETQYF. The CDR3 nucleotides are TGTGCCAGCTCACCACCGTGGAGCCAAGAGACCCAGTACTTC. V and J are TRBV18 and TRBJ2-5; D is uncertain. Germline V gives CDR1 KGHSH, CDR2 LQKENI. V gave up 0 bases and J gave up 1 base, with 6 bases separating them. There are 14 residues in the CDR3.

The rearrangement links TRBV2 to TRBJ2-1; TRBD2 is a possible D gene (6 bases). CDR1 and CDR2 from the germline V gene are SNHLY and FYNNEI. CDR3 length: 13 residues. V shed 4 bases and J shed 9 bases, with 13 bases lying between them. In nucleotides, the CDR3 is TGTGCCAGCAGTGTCGGAGGGGTAGGTGAGCAGTTCTTC. This codes for CASSVGGVGEQFF. Supplemented by reference TRBV2 and TRBJ2-1, the full variable domain reads EPEVTQTPSHQVTQMGQEVILRCVPISNHLYFYWYRQILGQKVEFLVSFYNNEISEKSEIFDDQFSVERPDGSNFTLKIRSTKLEDSAMYFCASSVGGVGEQFFGPGTRLTVL.

J is TRBJ2-3 and V is TRBV10-3, with a possible D match to TRBD2 (6 bases). Trimming shortened V by 3 bases and J by 3 bases, and 13 bases separated the two germline ends. Germline CDR1 ENHRY, CDR2 SYGVKD. The CDR3 loop spans 15 amino acids. Here the CDR3 reads CAISDAGLGTDTQYF. CDR3 DNA: TGTGCCATCAGTGATGCGGGACTGGGGACAGATACGCAGTATTTT.

The chain is built from TRBV10-3 and TRBJ2-7; D might be TRBD2 (7 bases). The V and J ends lost 4 bases and 3 bases respectively, with 16 bases between them. The germline CDR1 and CDR2 sequences are ENHRY and SYGVKD. This CDR3 contains 15 residues. CDR3 amino acids: CAISGGGTAYYEQYF. Here the CDR3 DNA reads TGTGCCATCAGTGGGGGGGGCACAGCCTACTACGAGCAGTACTTC.

The chain carries TRBV6-1 and TRBJ1-3; no reliable D call. This CDR3 comprises 15 residues. The V and J ends lost 6 bases and 0 bases respectively, with 12 bases between them. Germline CDR1 reads MNHNS; CDR2 reads SASEGT. The CDR3 loop is CASSARNTSGNTIYF. The CDR3 coding sequence is TGTGCCAGCAGCGCCAGGAATACCTCTGGAAACACCATATATTTT.